Listed below are T cell receptor beta chains from one sample, sequenced in a study of identical twins. MiXCR, applied by TCRdb to the 5' RACE reads, yields one record per CDR3 protein. The sample lists more than 1.5 million distinct CDR3 sequences; more than 30% were seen once. Sequenced input: cord blood. Every receptor here comes from a newborn girl in good health. Both conserved end residues are part of each CDR3. The D gene is left open where the match is weak. Size tells how often a clone was seen (once, few, many) or the class of an expanded clone, and some rows leave it out.

CDR3: CASSGTSGTDNEQYF
DNA: TGTGCCAGCAGTGGGACTAGCGGGACTGACAATGAGCAGTACTTC
J: TRBJ2-5
V: TRBV28
size: .
D: TRBD2

CDR3: CASSQESVRTYEQYF
DNA: TGTGCCAGCAGCCAAGAGTCAGTTCGCACCTACGAGCAGTACTTC
J: TRBJ2-7
V: TRBV14
size: .
D: .

CDR3: CSARDQFRAGGSYGYTF
DNA: TGCAGTGCTAGAGATCAGTTCCGGGCAGGGGGCAGCTATGGCTACACCTTC
J: TRBJ1-2
V: TRBV20-1
size: .
D: TRBD1

CDR3: CSARDVRSWALSHEQFF
DNA: TGCAGTGCTAGAGATGTAAGGTCCTGGGCGCTCAGCCATGAGCAGTTCTTC
J: TRBJ2-1
V: TRBV20-1
size: few
D: .

CDR3: CASSPRPYGYTF
DNA: TGTGCCAGCAGTCCCCGACCGTATGGCTACACCTTC
J: TRBJ1-2
V: TRBV12-3/TRBV12-4
size: .
D: .

CDR3: CASSLASTRDRGVYGYTF
DNA: TGTGCCAGCAGCTTAGCGAGCACTCGGGACAGGGGAGTCTATGGCTACACCTTC
J: TRBJ1-2
V: TRBV7-9
size: .
D: TRBD1

CDR3: CAISGSRDEQFF
DNA: TGTGCCATCAGTGGTTCCCGCGATGAGCAGTTCTTC
J: TRBJ2-1
V: TRBV10-3
size: .
D: .

CDR3: CASSYGQGGYTIYF
DNA: TGTGCCAGCAGTTACGGACAGGGGGGGTACACCATATATTTT
J: TRBJ1-3
V: TRBV7-2
size: .
D: TRBD1

CDR3: CASSLDWAILSYEQYF
DNA: TGTGCCAGCAGCTTAGATTGGGCTATTCTCTCCTACGAGCAGTACTTC
J: TRBJ2-7
V: TRBV11-2
size: .
D: .

CDR3: CASSVGRGRAYNEQFF
DNA: TGTGCCAGCAGCGTAGGGAGAGGGAGGGCCTACAATGAGCAGTTCTTC
J: TRBJ2-1
V: TRBV9
size: .
D: TRBD2

CDR3: CASSLYWDDEQYF
DNA: TGTGCCAGCAGTTTATACTGGGACGATGAGCAGTACTTC
J: TRBJ2-5
V: TRBV28
size: .
D: .

CDR3: CASSDGGPNEQFF
DNA: TGTGCCAGCAGTGACGGGGGGCCCAATGAGCAGTTCTTC
J: TRBJ2-1
V: TRBV6-4
size: .
D: .

CDR3: CASSLAGTPLHF
DNA: TGTGCCAGCAGCTTAGCGGGTACACCCCTCCACTTT
J: TRBJ1-6
V: TRBV7-9
size: .
D: .

CDR3: CAISDRLITEAFF
DNA: TGTGCCATCAGTGACAGGCTTATCACTGAAGCTTTCTTT
J: TRBJ1-1
V: TRBV10-3
size: .
D: .

CDR3: CASSHPGETYEQYF
DNA: TGTGCCAGCAGCCACCCCGGGGAGACCTACGAGCAGTACTTC
J: TRBJ2-7
V: TRBV4-2
size: .
D: .

CDR3: CASSRGPGSDEQYF
DNA: TGCGCCAGCAGCCGCGGTCCGGGGAGCGACGAGCAGTACTTC
J: TRBJ2-7
V: TRBV4-1
size: .
D: .

CDR3: CAIRTGSTGELFF
DNA: TGTGCCATCAGGACAGGGAGCACCGGGGAGCTGTTTTTT
J: TRBJ2-2
V: TRBV10-3
size: .
D: TRBD1

CDR3: CSASPRDLTRYEQYF
DNA: TGCAGTGCTAGTCCCCGGGACCTCACCCGGTACGAGCAGTACTTC
J: TRBJ2-7
V: TRBV20-1
size: .
D: .

CDR3: CSVETDTDTQYF
DNA: TGCAGTGTCGAGACAGACACAGATACGCAGTATTTT
J: TRBJ2-3
V: TRBV20-1
size: .
D: .

CDR3: CSAIGSDRVSSTDTQYF
DNA: TGCAGTGCTATAGGATCTGACAGGGTTTCTAGCACAGATACGCAGTATTTT
J: TRBJ2-3
V: TRBV20-1
size: .
D: TRBD1

CDR3: CASSPGLGRTGELFF
DNA: TGTGCCAGCAGCCCGGGACTAGGCCGGACCGGGGAGCTGTTTTTT
J: TRBJ2-2
V: TRBV4-2
size: few
D: TRBD2

CDR3: CASSFLTHGAGELFF
DNA: TGTGCCAGCAGTTTCCTGACCCACGGGGCCGGGGAGCTGTTTTTT
J: TRBJ2-2
V: TRBV27
size: .
D: .

CDR3: CSAREATLNTEAFF
DNA: TGCAGTGCTAGAGAGGCAACTCTGAACACTGAAGCTTTCTTT
J: TRBJ1-1
V: TRBV20-1
size: .
D: .

CDR3: CASSLIGRATEKLFF
DNA: TGTGCCAGCAGCTTAATCGGCAGGGCGACCGAAAAACTGTTTTTT
J: TRBJ1-4
V: TRBV7-2
size: .
D: .

CDR3: CSVEVGLAGAYEQYF
DNA: TGCAGCGTTGAAGTTGGACTAGCGGGAGCCTACGAGCAGTACTTC
J: TRBJ2-7
V: TRBV29-1
size: many
D: TRBD2

CDR3: CATRSGTDYGYTF
DNA: TGTGCCACCAGATCTGGGACAGACTATGGCTACACCTTC
J: TRBJ1-2
V: TRBV6-2/TRBV6-3
size: few
D: TRBD1

CDR3: CASSPLVDRGLAGVSYNEQFF
DNA: TGTGCCAGCAGCCCCCTTGTCGACAGGGGGCTAGCGGGAGTTTCCTACAATGAGCAGTTCTTC
J: TRBJ2-1
V: TRBV5-6
size: .
D: .

CDR3: CRTGNEQFF
DNA: TGCAGGACAGGAAATGAGCAGTTCTTC
J: TRBJ2-1
V: TRBV20-1
size: .
D: .

CDR3: CASSLRAGQSSYNEQFF
DNA: TGTGCCAGCAGTTTAAGGGCAGGGCAAAGTTCCTACAATGAGCAGTTCTTC
J: TRBJ2-1
V: TRBV27
size: .
D: .

CDR3: CSARDWVAERTDTQYF
DNA: TGCAGTGCTAGAGATTGGGTAGCGGAGCGCACAGATACGCAGTATTTT
J: TRBJ2-3
V: TRBV20-1
size: few
D: .

CDR3: CASRRRNMGFYEQYF
DNA: TGTGCCAGCAGGAGAAGGAATATGGGGTTCTACGAGCAGTACTTC
J: TRBJ2-7
V: TRBV6-5
size: .
D: .

CDR3: CAISEIAGDSPLHF
DNA: TGTGCCATCAGTGAGATAGCAGGGGATTCACCCCTCCACTTT
J: TRBJ1-6
V: TRBV10-3
size: .
D: .

CDR3: CASSLEVGPYGYTF
DNA: TGCGCCAGCAGCTTGGAGGTCGGACCATATGGCTACACCTTC
J: TRBJ1-2
V: TRBV5-1
size: few
D: .

CDR3: CASSATVAGSYNEQFF
DNA: TGCGCCAGCAGCGCGACCGTAGCGGGCTCCTACAATGAGCAGTTCTTC
J: TRBJ2-1
V: TRBV5-1
size: .
D: TRBD2

CDR3: CASSSRDRGQESTDTQYF
DNA: TGTGCCAGCAGTTCCCGGGACAGGGGCCAGGAAAGCACAGATACGCAGTATTTT
J: TRBJ2-3
V: TRBV28
size: many
D: TRBD1

CDR3: CASSVARFGGITDTQYF
DNA: TGTGCCAGCAGCGTAGCCCGTTTCGGGGGGATTACAGATACGCAGTATTTT
J: TRBJ2-3
V: TRBV9
size: .
D: TRBD2

CDR3: CASSLDPLRNTEAFF
DNA: TGCGCCAGCAGCTTGGATCCACTAAGGAACACTGAAGCTTTCTTT
J: TRBJ1-1
V: TRBV5-1
size: few
D: .

CDR3: CASSSRTSRSVTQYF
DNA: TGTGCCAGCAGCTCGCGTACTAGCCGGTCTGTTACGCAGTATTTT
J: TRBJ2-3
V: TRBV5-8
size: .
D: .

CDR3: CASSPSGTPVAQHF
DNA: TGTGCCAGCAGCCCGTCCGGCACCCCGGTTGCCCAGCATTTT
J: TRBJ1-5
V: TRBV3-1
size: .
D: .

CDR3: CASSDGVQGNYGYTF
DNA: TGTGCCAGCAGCGACGGCGTCCAGGGGAACTATGGCTACACCTTC
J: TRBJ1-2
V: TRBV7-9
size: .
D: .

CDR3: CASSGSTGGGGQPQHF
DNA: TGTGCCAGCAGTGGATCGACAGGGGGTGGCGGTCAGCCCCAGCATTTT
J: TRBJ1-5
V: TRBV27
size: .
D: TRBD1

CDR3: CSALPRASWYEQYF
DNA: TGCAGTGCCCTGCCTCGGGCCTCGTGGTACGAGCAGTACTTC
J: TRBJ2-7
V: TRBV20-1
size: few
D: .

CDR3: CATSSGYQPQHF
DNA: TGTGCCACCAGTTCAGGCTATCAGCCCCAGCATTTT
J: TRBJ1-5
V: TRBV24-1
size: many
D: .

CDR3: CSAWGTGDSYEQYF
DNA: TGCAGTGCTTGGGGGACAGGGGACTCCTACGAGCAGTACTTC
J: TRBJ2-7
V: TRBV20-1
size: few
D: TRBD1

CDR3: CSVTTPVSYEQYF
DNA: TGCAGCGTTACCACACCGGTAAGCTACGAGCAGTACTTC
J: TRBJ2-7
V: TRBV29-1
size: many
D: .

CDR3: CASTQDRAIYGYTF
DNA: TGTGCCAGCACCCAAGACAGGGCTATCTATGGCTACACCTTC
J: TRBJ1-2
V: TRBV7-9
size: .
D: TRBD1

CDR3: CAWKGTQAYGYTF
DNA: TGTGCCTGGAAGGGAACACAAGCCTATGGCTACACCTTC
J: TRBJ1-2
V: TRBV30
size: .
D: .

CDR3: CASSSRARAKNIQYF
DNA: TGTGCCAGCAGTTCCAGGGCGAGGGCCAAAAACATTCAGTACTTC
J: TRBJ2-4
V: TRBV6-5
size: few
D: .

CDR3: CASSYQMNTEAFF
DNA: TGTGCCAGCAGTTACCAAATGAACACTGAAGCTTTCTTT
J: TRBJ1-1
V: TRBV6-2/TRBV6-3
size: few
D: .